A single sample is the source of the 27 T cell receptor beta chains below, sequenced in a study of regulatory T cells in long-lasting Graves disease. Building the TCR beta libraries relied on iRepertoire HTBI primers, and CDR3 regions underwent Arm-PCR. One entry per CDR3 protein results from TCRdb running MiXCR on the multiplex PCR reads. The sample records roughly 500,000 distinct CDR3 sequences, 13% to 15% being singletons. Documented time point: newly diagnosed GD, antithyroid drugs for less than 3 months. PBMCs provided the RNA from which the TCR library was made. The same data also contributed to another study, on T cells in Graves' hyperthyroidism and ophthalmopathy.

Sequenced material: peripheral blood mononuclear cells (PBMCs), taken at new diagnosis, from a patient treated with antithyroid drugs. The receptors stem from a woman between 50 and 59 years old with Graves disease.

V is TRBV10-3 and J is TRBJ1-4; no clear D gene. The germline gives CDR1 ENHRY, CDR2 SYGVKD. V was clipped by 2 bases and J by 8 bases, with 6 bases between them. The CDR3 totals 12 residues. The CDR3 spells CAISEGREKLFF. CDR3 nucleotides: TGTGCCATCAGTGAGGGACGGGAAAAACTGTTTTTT.

A word on this clonotype: One junction end does not reproduce the germline sequence, and a read error may be involved. This sequence joins TRBV4-1 and TRBJ2-7; the match to TRBD1 covers 8 bases. Germline V gives CDR1 MGHRA, CDR2 YSYEKL. The CDR3 consists of 17 residues. CDR3 bases: TGCGCCAGCAGCCGAGAACTCGGACAGGGTCTAGGATACGATCAGTACTTC. This codes for CASSRELGQGLGYDQYF.

Concerning this clonotype: At one boundary the junction diverges from the germline segment, which might be a read error. The V gene is TRBV5-6, the J gene TRBJ2-3; TRBD2 matches at 9 bases. Looked up from germline, CDR1 is SGHDT and CDR2 is YYEEEE. The CDR3 contains 17 residues. The CDR3, as DNA: TGTGCCAGCAGCTTGTTGCGGGAGGGCCGGTCCACAGATATGCAGTATTTT. It specifies CASSLLREGRSTDMQYF.

This clonotype was seen repeatedly, ten times or more. The V gene is TRBV12-3 or TRBV12-4, the J gene TRBJ2-2; 10 bases fit TRBD1. The CDR3 loop spans 15 amino acids. V trimming: 6 bases; J trimming: 4 bases; junction bases outside the gene matches: 5. This CDR3 reads CASSPGTGVTGELFF. The CDR3 DNA is TGTGCCAGCAGCCCCGGGACAGGGGTCACCGGGGAGCTGTTTTTT.

This clonotype was recorded many times. The rearrangement uses TRBV9 and TRBJ1-6, with D hard to call. The CDR3 runs to 12 residues. V was cut by 0 bases and J by 6 bases, with 1 base left in between. Germline loops: CDR1 SGDLS, CDR2 YYNGEE. CDR3 residues: CASSVANSPLHF. CDR3 in DNA: TGTGCCAGCAGCGTAGCTAATTCACCCCTCCACTTT.

This clonotype was seen ten or more times. The chain carries TRBV11-2 and TRBJ1-1; 7 bases are shared with TRBD1. Germline-derived CDR1 and CDR2 are SGHAT and FQNNGV. The CDR3 extends over 16 amino acids. J gave up 1 base and V 1 base, and 6 bases lay outside the gene matches. The CDR3 region has the DNA TGTGCCAGCAGCTTAGGGACCCAGGGGGAGAACACTGAAGCTTTCTTT. It encodes CASSLGTQGENTEAFF.

Only a few counts were recorded for this clonotype. The rearrangement uses TRBV6-5 and TRBJ2-7, with unresolved D. The CDR3 contains 15 residues. V lost 0 bases and J lost 4, with 13 bases in between. The V gene's germline CDR1 is MNHEY and CDR2 SVGAGI. CDR3 coding DNA: TGTGCCAGCAGTTACTCGGCTGGGGTGGGGTACGAGCAGTACTTC. Translating gives CASSYSAGVGYEQYF.

The rearrangement uses TRBV28 and TRBJ2-4; TRBD1 matches 7 bases. CDR1 and CDR2 from the germline V gene are MDHEN and SYDVKM. This CDR3 is 13 amino acids long. Trimming at V came to 5 bases and at J to 7 bases, leaving 5 bases not matched to a gene. CDR3 DNA sequence: TGTGCCAGCAGTAACAGGGGTGGGAACATTCAGTACTTC. Its translation: CASSNRGGNIQYF. Using reference TRBV28 and TRBJ2-4 for the parts outside the CDR3, the full variable domain is DVKVTQSSRYLVKRTGEKVFLECVQDMDHENMFWYRQDPGLGLRLIYFSYDVKMKEKGDIPEGYSVSREKKERFSLILESASTNQTSMYLCASSNRGGNIQYFGAGTRLSVL.

This clonotype was counted at least ten times. The CDR3 DNA reads TGTGCCAGCAGTTACCAGGTTTGGGGCCAAGAGACCCAGTACTTC. It is translated as CASSYQVWGQETQYF. The chain combines TRBV6-5 with TRBJ2-5; no firm D call. The CDR3 sequence is 15 residues long. V lost 2 bases, J lost 1 base, and 11 bases lay in between. CDR1 MNHEY and CDR2 SVGAGI come from the germline V gene.

This clonotype was counted many times. The chain is built from TRBV30 and TRBJ1-1; 8 bases match TRBD1. Germline V CDR1 and CDR2: GTSNPN, SVGIG (reference sequence). V gave up 8 bases and J gave up 0 bases; unmatched junction bases: 5. The CDR3 extends over 13 amino acids. The CDR3 coding sequence is TGTGCCAGGACAGGGTCCTTGAACACTGAAGCTTTCTTT. This encodes CARTGSLNTEAFF.

This clonotype appeared many times. CDR3 sequence reads: CASSLVRGSSNEQFF. Here the CDR3 DNA reads TGTGCCAGCAGCTTGGTCCGCGGGAGCAGCAATGAGCAGTTCTTC. V and J are TRBV7-9 and TRBJ2-1; 7 nucleotides agree with TRBD2. This CDR3 is 15 amino acids long. Trimming cost V 3 bases and J 6 bases; bases outside gene matches: 8. The V gene's germline CDR1 is SEHNR and CDR2 FQNEAQ (reference sequence).

On this clonotype itself: A much larger clone lies a single base off, so this may be a read error. The gene calls are TRBV6-5 and TRBJ1-6; D ambiguous. Germline CDR1 is MNHEY and CDR2 is SVGAGI. V dropped 2 bases and J dropped 11 bases, with 13 bases sitting between them. The CDR3 has 14 residues. CDR3 nucleotides: TGTGCCAGCAGTTACGGTTTAGGGAGCACACCCCTCCACTTT. Protein sequence: CASSYGLGSTPLHF.

V usage is TRBV6-5 and J usage is TRBJ1-5; D not certain. This CDR3 is 15 amino acids long. The V gene's germline CDR1 is MNHEY and CDR2 SVGAGI. The V end was cut by 4 bases, the J end by 3 bases, with 13 bases between. The CDR3, as DNA: TGTGCCAGCAGTTTTCGGGGTCTGGCCAATCAGCCCCAGCATTTT. Protein: CASSFRGLANQPQHF.

Ten or more counts support this clonotype. The chain links TRBV18 to TRBJ2-7, with D possibly TRBD2 on 7 matching bases. The CDR3 totals 14 residues. CDR1 is KGHSH and CDR2 is LQKENI in the germline V gene. The ends were cut back, 6 bases at V and 5 bases at J, with 17 bases in the middle. The DNA of the CDR3 is TGTGCCAGCTCGTCCGGGACACGGGGGGACGAGCAGTACTTC. Translating it yields CASSSGTRGDEQYF.

This clonotype was counted at least ten times. V usage is TRBV6-1 and J usage is TRBJ1-4, with D uncertain. The CDR3 sequence is 15 residues long. V lost 10 bases and J 5 bases, leaving 20 bases between the germline ends. In germline, CDR1 is MNHNS, CDR2 SASEGT. CDR3 DNA sequence: TGTGCCACCCTCGGCCGAGGGCTTTCGAATGAAAAACTGTTTTTT. This gives the protein CATLGRGLSNEKLFF.

This clonotype occurred a few times. A much bigger clone sits one base away, suggesting this may be a read error. This likely comes from a read error, as the CDR3 has no conserved phenylalanine or tryptophan at its end. This chain joins TRBV6-1 and TRBJ2-7; 7 positions match TRBD2. The CDR3 is 13 amino acids. CDR1 is MNHNS and CDR2 is SASEGT in the germline V gene. Unmatched junction bases numbered 10, after V lost 11 bases and J lost 3 bases. The CDR3 here is CAGTGGQSYEQYL. DNA for the CDR3: TGTGCCGGGACGGGAGGCCAGAGCTACGAGCAGTACCTC.

This clonotype has at least ten counts. J is TRBJ2-3 and V is TRBV7-9; 9 nucleotides agree with TRBD1. V trimming: 5 bases; J trimming: 5 bases; junction bases outside the gene matches: 8. Germline V gene sequence: CDR1 SEHNR, CDR2 FQNEAQ (reference sequence). This CDR3 has 15 amino acids. The CDR3 spells CASSIQGAGIDTQYF. The CDR3 DNA follows: TGTGCCAGCAGCATACAGGGGGCCGGGATAGATACGCAGTATTTT.

This clonotype has a handful of counts. The junction departs from germline at one end; a sequencing error may be responsible. The DNA of the CDR3 is TGTGCCAGCGGCTTAGTTGCGAATTCCCAAGAGACCCAGTACTTC. Translation gives CASGLVANSQETQYF. The J gene is TRBJ2-5, the V gene TRBV7-2; D unresolved. This CDR3 region has 15 residues. Germline V gene sequence: CDR1 SGHTA, CDR2 FQGNSA.

Many counts were recorded for this clonotype. This chain connects TRBV28 to TRBJ1-2; D call uncertain. Trimming pared 6 bases from V and 6 bases from J, leaving 11 bases between. Germline CDR1 reads MDHEN; CDR2 reads SYDVKM. The CDR3 runs 12 residues. The CDR3 sequence is CASRDLPDGYTF. DNA of the CDR3: TGTGCCAGCAGAGACCTGCCCGATGGCTACACCTTC.

This clonotype appeared many times. V gene TRBV3-1 combines with J gene TRBJ2-2; possible D gene TRBD1, 5 bases. The CDR3 extends over 13 amino acids. Trimming cost V 5 bases and J 6 bases, with 10 bases left between them. Germline values: CDR1 LGHDT, CDR2 YNNKEL (reference sequence). CDR3 protein: CASSLQGAGELFF. The CDR3 coding sequence is TGTGCCAGCAGCTTGCAAGGGGCCGGGGAGCTGTTTTTT.

V usage is TRBV11-3 and J usage is TRBJ2-1; D gene ambiguous. Germline V gives CDR1 SGHNT, CDR2 YENEEA. The length of the CDR3 is 16 residues. V was shortened by 1 base and J by 0 bases, with 10 bases between the two germline ends. DNA of the CDR3: TGTGCCAGCAGCTTAGGTTCGGTAAGCTCCTACAATGAGCAGTTCTTC. It translates to CASSLGSVSSYNEQFF.

This clonotype was seen a handful of times. J is TRBJ2-1 and V is TRBV12-3 or TRBV12-4; 16 bases line up with TRBD2. This CDR3 contains 17 residues. J gave up 7 bases and V 5 bases, and 8 bases lay outside the gene matches. The CDR3 reads CASSRGTSGRAPNEQFF. CDR3 bases: TGTGCCAGCAGTCGGGGGACTAGCGGGAGGGCCCCAAATGAGCAGTTCTTC.

This clonotype was observed at least ten times. The V gene is TRBV6-1, the J gene TRBJ2-2, with D hard to call. V lost 8 bases to trimming and J lost 3 bases, with 7 bases between them. The CDR3 totals 12 residues. The V gene's germline CDR1 is MNHNS and CDR2 SASEGT. CDR3 DNA sequence: TGTGCCAGCGCAGATTACACCGGGGAGCTGTTTTTT. Protein: CASADYTGELFF.

The genes are TRBV29-1 and TRBJ2-5; tentative D call: TRBD2 (5 bases). The DNA end is more similar to TRBJ2-7, so the J call may be wrong. Looked up from germline, CDR1 is SQVTM and CDR2 is ANQGSEA. This CDR3 spans 13 amino acids. The CDR3: CSVLIEGPYEQYF. The CDR3 bases are TGCAGCGTTCTGATCGAGGGTCCCTACGAGCAGTACTTC.

This clonotype was seen once. A much bigger clone sits one base away, suggesting this may be a read error. The conserved closing phenylalanine or tryptophan is absent in this CDR3, likely reflecting a read error. The chain uses TRBV3-1 and TRBJ2-1; D remains unclear. Trimming took 1 base from V and 9 from J, leaving 4 bases between them. The CDR3 runs 11 residues. The V gene's germline CDR1 is LGHDT and CDR2 YNNKEL (reference sequence). CDR3 DNA: TGTGCCAGCAGCCAAGGGATTGAGCAGTTCTGC. It specifies CASSQGIEQFC.

At least ten counts were recorded for this clonotype. V and J are TRBV2 and TRBJ2-1; perhaps TRBD2 as D (5 bases). Germline values: CDR1 SNHLY, CDR2 FYNNEI. CDR3 size: 12 residues. Trimming removed 5 bases from V and 4 bases from J, with 6 bases in between. Here the CDR3 reads CASSRGYNEQFF. The CDR3 DNA follows: TGTGCCAGCAGTCGAGGGTACAATGAGCAGTTCTTC.

About this clonotype: The missing conserved phenylalanine or tryptophan at the end of this CDR3 makes a read error likely. The chain links TRBV18 to TRBJ2-1; 12 bases are a match to TRBD1. The V gene's germline CDR1 is KGHSH and CDR2 LQKENI. With 8 bases clipped from V and 4 bases from J, the junction kept 15 bases outside the gene matches. The CDR3 is 18 amino acids. In nucleotides, the CDR3 is TGTGCCAGCCAACTAAAGATCCGGGACAGGGGGCAATACAATGAGCAGTTCCTC. This sequence encodes CASQLKIRDRGQYNEQFL.